These 6 T cell receptor beta chains originate from one sample sequenced in a study of blood T cell repertoires in COVID-19. Libraries were prepared by immunoSEQ multiplex PCR; TCRdb keeps only in-frame clonotypes and omits some of them. The table includes 100,000 to 150,000 clones, about 86% detected once. Sequencing was done on a sample of peripheral blood. These TCRs come from a woman aged 50 to 60 with acute or convalescent COVID-19.

The chain uses TRBV18 and TRBJ1-3, with 9 bases fitting TRBD1. V trimming: 6 bases; J trimming: 3 bases; junction bases outside the gene matches: 6. Germline V gene data show CDR1 as KGHSH and CDR2 as LQKENI. This CDR3 is 15 amino acids long. The CDR3 region has the DNA TGTGCCAGCTCGACCGGGACAGGGTTTGGAAACACCATATATTTT. Its protein product is CASSTGTGFGNTIYF.

V gene TRBV29-1 combines with J gene TRBJ1-2, with D uncertain. This CDR3 spans 12 amino acids. CDR1 is SQVTM and CDR2 is ANQGSEA in the germline V gene. V shed 3 bases and J shed 4 bases, with 9 bases lying between them. CDR3 DNA: TGCAGCGTTGAGGCGGGGTCCTATGGCTACACCTTC. Translating gives CSVEAGSYGYTF.

The rearrangement joins TRBV7-3 to TRBJ2-1; TRBD1 matches at 9 bases. Germline V gives CDR1 SGHTA, CDR2 FQGTGA. This CDR3 contains 18 residues. J lost 3 bases, V lost 2 bases, and 11 bases had no gene match. The CDR3 protein is CASSLRAKGQGVYNEQFF. CDR3 bases: TGTGCCAGCAGCTTACGGGCCAAGGGACAGGGTGTCTACAATGAGCAGTTCTTC.

The sample holds one count of this clone. The chain uses TRBV5-8 and TRBJ2-3; 9 bases fit TRBD1. Losses at the gene ends were 4 bases for V and 3 bases for J; bases not matched to a gene: 6. The CDR3 consists of 15 residues. In germline, CDR1 is SGHTS, CDR2 YDEGEE. The DNA of the CDR3 is TGTGCCAGCAGCGAAGGACAGGGGTTGACAGATACGCAGTATTTT. Its protein is CASSEGQGLTDTQYF.

The rearrangement joins TRBV4-2 to TRBJ1-2; TRBD1 is a possible D gene (6 bases). The CDR3 has 15 amino acids. V was clipped by 1 base and J by 11 bases, with 20 bases between them. Germline lookup yields CDR1 LGHNA and CDR2 YNFKEQ. For the CDR3, the DNA is TGTGCCAGCAGCCAAGGGGGGGGTATGACAGGAGGGTACACCTTC. Protein: CASSQGGGMTGGYTF.

This sequence joins TRBV7-2 and TRBJ1-3; 7 bases are shared with TRBD1. V dropped 4 bases and J dropped 0; count of bases not matched to a gene: 3. This CDR3 comprises 15 residues. The germline V gene encodes CDR1 SGHTA and CDR2 FQGNSA. For the CDR3, the DNA is TGTGCCAGCAGCTCAGGGGGTTTCTCTGGAAACACCATATATTTT. Protein product: CASSSGGFSGNTIYF.